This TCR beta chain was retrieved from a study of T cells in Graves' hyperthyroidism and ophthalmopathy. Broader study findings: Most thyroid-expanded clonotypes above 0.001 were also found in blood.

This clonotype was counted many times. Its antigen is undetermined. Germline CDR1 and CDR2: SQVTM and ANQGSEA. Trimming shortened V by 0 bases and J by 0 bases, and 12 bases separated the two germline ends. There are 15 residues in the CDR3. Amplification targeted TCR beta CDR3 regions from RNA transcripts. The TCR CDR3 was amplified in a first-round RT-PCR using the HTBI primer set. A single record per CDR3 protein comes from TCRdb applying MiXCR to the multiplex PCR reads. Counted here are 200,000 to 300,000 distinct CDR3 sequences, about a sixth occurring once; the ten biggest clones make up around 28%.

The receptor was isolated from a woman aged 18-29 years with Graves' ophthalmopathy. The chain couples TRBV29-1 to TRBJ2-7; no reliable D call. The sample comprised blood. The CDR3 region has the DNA TGCAGCGTTGAAGATCTGTCAAAGAGCTCCTACGAGCAGTACTTC. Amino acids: CSVEDLSKSSYEQYF.